The clone carrying this T cell receptor (beta chain) was recorded once. These data originate in a study of CD8 T cells in Susac syndrome. With random hexamers, 0.5 to 1 ug RNA was reverse transcribed. TCRdb fed the immunoSEQ multiplex PCR reads into MiXCR, producing one record per CDR3 protein. The sample has 65,000 to 85,000 distinct CDR3 sequences, about 93% seen once; the top ten hold around 0.45%. V lost 4 bases, J lost 3 bases, and 11 bases lay in between. In germline, CDR1 is KGHDR, CDR2 SFDVKD. The CDR3 sequence is 14 residues long. This receptor was taken from a human donor with Susac syndrome. Sample: CD8+ T cells from PBMCs. The V call is TRBV24-1, the J call TRBJ1-1; the D gene is possibly TRBD1 (5 bases). The CDR3 loop reads CATSEAGRDTEAFF. The CDR3, as DNA: TGTGCCACCAGTGAAGCAGGGAGGGACACTGAAGCTTTCTTT.